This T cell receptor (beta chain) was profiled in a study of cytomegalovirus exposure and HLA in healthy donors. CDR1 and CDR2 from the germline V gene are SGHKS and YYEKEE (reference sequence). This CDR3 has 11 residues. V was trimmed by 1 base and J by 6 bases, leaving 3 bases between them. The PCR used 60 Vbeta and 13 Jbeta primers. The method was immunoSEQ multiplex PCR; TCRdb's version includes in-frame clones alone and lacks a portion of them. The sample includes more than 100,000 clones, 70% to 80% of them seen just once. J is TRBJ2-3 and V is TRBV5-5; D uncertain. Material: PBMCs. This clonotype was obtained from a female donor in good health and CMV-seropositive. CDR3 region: CASSLRDTQYF. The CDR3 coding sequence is TGTGCCAGCAGCTTGCGGGATACGCAGTATTTT.